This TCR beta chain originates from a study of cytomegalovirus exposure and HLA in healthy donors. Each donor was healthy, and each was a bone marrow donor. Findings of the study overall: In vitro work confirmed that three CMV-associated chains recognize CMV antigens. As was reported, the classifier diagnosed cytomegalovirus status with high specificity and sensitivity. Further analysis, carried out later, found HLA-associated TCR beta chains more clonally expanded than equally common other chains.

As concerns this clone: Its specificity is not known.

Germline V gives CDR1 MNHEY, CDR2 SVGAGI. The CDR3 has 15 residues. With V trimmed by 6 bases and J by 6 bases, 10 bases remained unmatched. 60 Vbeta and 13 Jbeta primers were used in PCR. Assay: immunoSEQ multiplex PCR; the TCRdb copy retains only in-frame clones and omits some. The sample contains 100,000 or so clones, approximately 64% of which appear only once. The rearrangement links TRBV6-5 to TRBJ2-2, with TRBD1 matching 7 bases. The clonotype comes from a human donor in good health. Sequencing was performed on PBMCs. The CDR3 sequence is CASSSDRFQSGELFF. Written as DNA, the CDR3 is TGTGCCAGCAGCTCGGACAGGTTCCAATCCGGGGAGCTGTTTTTT.